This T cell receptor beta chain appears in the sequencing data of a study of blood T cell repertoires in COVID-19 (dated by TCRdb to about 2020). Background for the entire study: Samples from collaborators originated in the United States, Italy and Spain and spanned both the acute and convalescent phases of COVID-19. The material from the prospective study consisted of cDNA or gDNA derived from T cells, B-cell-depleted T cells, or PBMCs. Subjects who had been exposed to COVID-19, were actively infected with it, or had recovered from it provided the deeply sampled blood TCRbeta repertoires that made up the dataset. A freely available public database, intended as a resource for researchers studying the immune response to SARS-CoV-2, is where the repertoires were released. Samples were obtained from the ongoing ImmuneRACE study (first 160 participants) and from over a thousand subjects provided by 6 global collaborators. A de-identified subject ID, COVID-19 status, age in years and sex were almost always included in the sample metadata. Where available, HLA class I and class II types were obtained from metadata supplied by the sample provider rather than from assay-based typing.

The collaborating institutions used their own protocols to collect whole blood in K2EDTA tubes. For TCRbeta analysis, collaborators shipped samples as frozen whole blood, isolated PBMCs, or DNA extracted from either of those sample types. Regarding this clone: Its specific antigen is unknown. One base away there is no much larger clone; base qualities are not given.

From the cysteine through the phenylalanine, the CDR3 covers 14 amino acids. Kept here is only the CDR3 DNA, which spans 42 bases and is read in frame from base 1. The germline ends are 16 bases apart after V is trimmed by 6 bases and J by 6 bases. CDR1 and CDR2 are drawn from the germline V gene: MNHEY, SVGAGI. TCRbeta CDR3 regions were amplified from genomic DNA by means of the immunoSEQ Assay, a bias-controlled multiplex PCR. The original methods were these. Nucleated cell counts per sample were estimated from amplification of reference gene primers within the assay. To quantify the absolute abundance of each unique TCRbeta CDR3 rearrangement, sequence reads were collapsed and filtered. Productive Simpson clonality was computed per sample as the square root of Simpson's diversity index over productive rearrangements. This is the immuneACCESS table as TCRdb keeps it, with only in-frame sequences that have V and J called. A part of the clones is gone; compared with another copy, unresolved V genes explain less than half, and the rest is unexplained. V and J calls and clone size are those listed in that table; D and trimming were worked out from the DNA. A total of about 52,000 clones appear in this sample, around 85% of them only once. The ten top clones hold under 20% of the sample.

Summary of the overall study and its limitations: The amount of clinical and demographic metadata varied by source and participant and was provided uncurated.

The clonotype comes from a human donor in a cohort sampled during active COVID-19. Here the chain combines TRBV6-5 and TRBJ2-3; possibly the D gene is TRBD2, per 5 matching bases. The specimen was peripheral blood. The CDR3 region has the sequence CASRRALALDTQYF. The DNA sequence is TGTGCCAGCAGGCGAGCTTTAGCGTTGGATACGCAGTATTTT.